The source of this T cell receptor beta chain is a study of blood T cell repertoires in COVID-19. This clone was recorded a few times. Produced via immunoSEQ multiplex PCR; TCRdb's table is partial and in-frame only. The sample has about 110,000 clones; around 76% are singletons. The V gene lost 9 bases and the J gene lost 3 bases, with 21 bases spanning the gap. From germline, CDR1 is MRHNA and CDR2 SNTAGT. This CDR3 has 16 residues. The sample comprised peripheral blood. The chain is built from TRBV6-4 and TRBJ2-4, with D perhaps TRBD1 (5 bases). The sequence derives from a woman aged 70-85 years with acute or convalescent COVID-19. The CDR3 here is CARLRRFRRGKNIQYF. The CDR3 DNA follows: TGTGCCAGACTTCGCCGATTCAGAAGGGGCAAAAACATTCAGTACTTC.